This entry lists 10 T cell receptor beta chains sequenced from one sample in a study of blood T cells in healthy people across ages. PCR was performed a second time for about 6 to 12 cycles using a sample-barcoded 5' primer and a J-beta primer mix. TCRdb independently ran MiXCR on the 5' RACE reads; one entry per CDR3 protein. The table shows a few hundred thousand distinct CDR3 sequences, with approximately 51% occurring only once. Sequencing was performed on blood. Receptors were obtained from a man in his sixties in good health.

CDR3 region: CASSSLDRGSYGYTF. The CDR3 bases are TGTGCCAGCAGCTCTCTGGACAGGGGAAGCTATGGCTACACCTTC. The rearrangement links TRBV7-9 to TRBJ1-2, with TRBD1 identical over 9 bases. CDR1 and CDR2 (germline): SEHNR, FQNEAQ (reference sequence). The V and J ends lost 4 bases and 4 bases, in that order; junction bases with no gene match: 7. This CDR3 is built from 15 residues.

The chain is built from TRBV20-1 and TRBJ2-4, with a tentative D call TRBD2 (6 bases). The tail of the sequence fits TRBJ2-7 better, so the J call may be wrong. This CDR3 has 14 residues. Per germline, CDR1 DFQATT and CDR2 SNEGSKA (reference sequence). DNA for the CDR3: TGCAGTGCTAGACTCTTAGGCGGGGCCTACGAGCAGTACTTC. It specifies CSARLLGGAYEQYF.

This clonotype was observed a handful of times. The chain employs TRBV29-1 and TRBJ2-1; 7 bases are shared with TRBD1. The CDR3 is 14 residues long. Germline-derived CDR1 and CDR2 are SQVTM and ANQGSEA. V shed 5 bases, J shed 10 bases, and the junction held 14 bases outside the gene matches. CDR3: CSVRRQGPLGEQFF. CDR3 in DNA: TGCAGCGTTCGCAGACAGGGCCCGCTTGGGGAGCAGTTCTTC.

The CDR3 DNA sequence: TGCAGTGCTAGAGGGGTTAGTAAGTACGAGCAGTACTTC. It is translated as CSARGVSKYEQYF. J is TRBJ2-7 and V is TRBV20-1, with no clear D. The CDR3 consists of 13 residues. Deletions cut 1 base from V and 4 bases from J, with 11 bases between. CDR1 and CDR2 from the germline V gene are DFQATT and SNEGSKA (reference sequence).

Concerning this clonotype itself: This may be a read error, as it is one base from a much larger clone. The genes are TRBV12-3 or TRBV12-4 and TRBJ2-3, with 9 nucleotides matching TRBD2. Germline trimming cut 8 bases from V and 10 bases from J; bases unmatched to any gene: 13. The CDR3 runs to 14 residues. This CDR3 is CASHVAGVSDAQYF. In DNA form, the CDR3 reads TGTGCCAGCCACGTAGCGGGAGTGTCGGATGCGCAGTATTTT.

This sequence joins TRBV7-6 and TRBJ2-1; 10 bases line up with TRBD2. Looked up from germline, CDR1 is SGHVS and CDR2 is FNYEAQ. This CDR3 has 16 amino acids. V gave up 0 bases and J gave up 8 bases; unmatched junction bases: 7. The CDR3 protein is CASSLAGSSGGHEQFF. Here the CDR3 DNA reads TGTGCCAGCAGCTTAGCAGGGTCTAGCGGGGGCCATGAGCAGTTCTTC.

This clonotype was picked up a small number of times. The chain couples TRBV6-1 to TRBJ1-1, with 7 bases lining up with TRBD1. Looked up from germline, CDR1 is MNHNS and CDR2 is SASEGT. V trimming: 6 bases; J trimming: 4 bases; junction bases outside the gene matches: 5. CDR3 length: 13 amino acids. CDR3 amino acids: CASSETGFTEAFF. The CDR3 DNA reads TGTGCCAGCAGCGAGACAGGGTTCACTGAAGCTTTCTTT.

The chain uses TRBV29-1 and TRBJ1-2; D not resolved. This CDR3 is built from 13 residues. Germline CDR1 is SQVTM and CDR2 is ANQGSEA. Trimming removed 4 bases from V and 7 bases from J, with 16 bases in between. This CDR3 is CSVVGGGSSGYTF. Here the CDR3 DNA reads TGCAGCGTTGTGGGAGGAGGTTCTTCTGGCTACACCTTC. Based on the CDR3 plus reference TRBV29-1 and TRBJ1-2, the full variable domain is SAVISQKPSRDICQRGTSLTIQCQVDSQVTMMFWYRQQPGQSLTLIATANQGSEATYESGFVIDKFPISRPNLTFSTLTVSNMSPEDSSIYLCSVVGGGSSGYTFGSGTRLTVV.

This clonotype has a handful of counts. The chain combines TRBV20-1 with TRBJ2-1; TRBD1 is a possible D gene (6 bases). Germline V gene sequence: CDR1 DFQATT, CDR2 SNEGSKA (reference sequence). Between the trimmed V and J ends, which lost 0 bases and 8 bases, there was a span of 20 bases. CDR3 length: 16 residues. CDR3 bases: TGCAGTGCTAGAGATATTACTACACAGGGTTGGGATGAGCAGTTCTTC. This encodes CSARDITTQGWDEQFF.

The rearrangement links TRBV29-1 to TRBJ2-3, with 11 bases fitting TRBD2. The CDR3 is 16 residues long. Germline values: CDR1 SQVTM, CDR2 ANQGSEA. Trimming cost V 4 bases and J 1 base; bases outside gene matches: 7. The CDR3 loop reads CSVGTSGSLGTDTQYF. The CDR3 DNA is TGCAGCGTTGGTACTAGCGGGAGTCTGGGCACAGATACGCAGTATTTT.